The clone carrying this T cell receptor (delta chain) was seen more than once but under ten times. This likely came from a read error, as a far larger clone is one base away. The same CDR3 also results from other DNA sequences found in this sample. The record originates from a study of gamma-delta chains in newborns, infants, children. With V trimmed by 3 bases and J by 3 bases, 13 bases remained unmatched. The CDR3 runs 18 residues. Germline CDR1 reads GEAIGNYY; CDR2 reads EKD. TCRdb reanalyzed the reads using CATT. The sample consists of about 3,800 delta-chain clones, approximately 2% of them appearing once.

Input material: blood. The rearrangement links TRDV2 to TRDJ2; TRDD3 aligns across 9 bases. This receptor was identified in a child who was a newborn, infant or young child, either healthy, febrile or measles-vaccinated (not recorded which). The CDR3 DNA sequence: TGTGCCTGTGACCCGGTACTGGGGGACACGCTTGTGACAGCACAACTCTTCTTT. Its translation: CACDPVLGDTLVTAQLFF.